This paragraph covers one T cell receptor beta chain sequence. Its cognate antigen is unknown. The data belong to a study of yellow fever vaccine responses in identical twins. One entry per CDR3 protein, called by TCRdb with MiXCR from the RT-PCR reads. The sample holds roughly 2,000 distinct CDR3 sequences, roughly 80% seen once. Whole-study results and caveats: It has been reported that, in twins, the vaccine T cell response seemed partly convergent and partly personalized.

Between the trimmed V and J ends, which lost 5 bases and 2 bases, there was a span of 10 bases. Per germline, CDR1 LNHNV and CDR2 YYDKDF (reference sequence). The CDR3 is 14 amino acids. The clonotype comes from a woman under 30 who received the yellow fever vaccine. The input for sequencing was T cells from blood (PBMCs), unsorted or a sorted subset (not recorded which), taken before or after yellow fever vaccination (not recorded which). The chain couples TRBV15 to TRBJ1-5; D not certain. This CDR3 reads CATSALVGNQPQHF. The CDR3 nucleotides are TGTGCCACCAGCGCCCTGGTGGGCAATCAGCCCCAGCATTTT.